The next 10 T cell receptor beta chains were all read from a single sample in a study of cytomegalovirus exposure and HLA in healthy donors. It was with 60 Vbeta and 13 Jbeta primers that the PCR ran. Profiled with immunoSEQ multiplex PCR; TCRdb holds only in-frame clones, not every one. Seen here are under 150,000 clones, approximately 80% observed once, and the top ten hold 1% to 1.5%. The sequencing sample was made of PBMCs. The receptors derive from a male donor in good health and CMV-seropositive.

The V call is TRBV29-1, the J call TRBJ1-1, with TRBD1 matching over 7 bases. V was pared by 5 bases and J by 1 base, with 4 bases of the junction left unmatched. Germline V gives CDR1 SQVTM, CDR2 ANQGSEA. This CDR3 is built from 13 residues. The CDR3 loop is CSVTHRGNTEAFF. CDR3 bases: TGCAGCGTTACCCACAGGGGGAACACTGAAGCTTTCTTT.

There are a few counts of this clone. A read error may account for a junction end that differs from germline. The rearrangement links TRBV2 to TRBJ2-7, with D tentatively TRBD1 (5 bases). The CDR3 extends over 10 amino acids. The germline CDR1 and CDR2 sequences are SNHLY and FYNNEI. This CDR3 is CASGSGFIVF. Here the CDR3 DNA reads TGTGCCAGCGGGTCAGGGTTCATTGTTTTC. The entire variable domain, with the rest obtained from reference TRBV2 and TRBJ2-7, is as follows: EPEVTQTPSHQVTQMGQEVILRCVPISNHLYFYWYRQILGQKVEFLVSFYNNEISEKSEIFDDQFSVERPDGSNFTLKIRSTKLEDSAMYFCASGSGFIVFGPGTRLTVT.

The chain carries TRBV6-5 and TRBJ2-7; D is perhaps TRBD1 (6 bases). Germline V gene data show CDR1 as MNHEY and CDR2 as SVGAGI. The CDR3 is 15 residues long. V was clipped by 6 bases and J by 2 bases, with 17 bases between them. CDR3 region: CASRANREITYEQYF. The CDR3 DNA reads TGTGCCAGCAGAGCAAACAGGGAAATAACCTACGAGCAGTACTTC.

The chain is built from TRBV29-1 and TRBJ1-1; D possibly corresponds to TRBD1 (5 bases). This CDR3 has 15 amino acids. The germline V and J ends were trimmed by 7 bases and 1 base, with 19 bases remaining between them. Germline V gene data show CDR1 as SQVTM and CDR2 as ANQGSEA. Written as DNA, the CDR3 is TGCAGCGCCCTACCCCCGGGACTAAAGAACACTGAAGCTTTCTTT. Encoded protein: CSALPPGLKNTEAFF.

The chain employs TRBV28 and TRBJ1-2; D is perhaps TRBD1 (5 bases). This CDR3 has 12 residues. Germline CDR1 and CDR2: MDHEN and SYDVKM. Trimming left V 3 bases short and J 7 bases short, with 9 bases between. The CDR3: CASSFAGLGYTF. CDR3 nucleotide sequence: TGTGCCAGCAGTTTTGCGGGGCTTGGCTACACCTTC.

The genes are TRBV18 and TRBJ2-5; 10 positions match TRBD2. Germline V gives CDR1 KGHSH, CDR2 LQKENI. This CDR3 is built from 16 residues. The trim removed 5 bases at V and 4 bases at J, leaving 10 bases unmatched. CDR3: CASSSSSGSLGETQYF. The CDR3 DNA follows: TGTGCCAGCTCATCCTCTAGCGGGAGTTTAGGAGAGACCCAGTACTTC.

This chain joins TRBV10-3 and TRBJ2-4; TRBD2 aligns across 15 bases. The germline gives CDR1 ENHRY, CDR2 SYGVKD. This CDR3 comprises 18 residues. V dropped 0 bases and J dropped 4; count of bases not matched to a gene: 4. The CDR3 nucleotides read TGTGCCATCAGTGAGTCCTGGACTAGCGGGAGGGAGAAAAACATTCAGTACTTC. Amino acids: CAISESWTSGREKNIQYF.

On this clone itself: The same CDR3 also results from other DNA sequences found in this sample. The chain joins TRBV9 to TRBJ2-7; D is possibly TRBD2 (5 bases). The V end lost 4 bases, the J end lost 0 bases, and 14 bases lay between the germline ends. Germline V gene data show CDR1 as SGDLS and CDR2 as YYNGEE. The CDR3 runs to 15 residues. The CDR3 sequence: CASSPRGIPSYEQYF. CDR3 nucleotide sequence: TGTGCCAGCAGCCCTCGAGGGATCCCCTCCTACGAGCAGTACTTC.

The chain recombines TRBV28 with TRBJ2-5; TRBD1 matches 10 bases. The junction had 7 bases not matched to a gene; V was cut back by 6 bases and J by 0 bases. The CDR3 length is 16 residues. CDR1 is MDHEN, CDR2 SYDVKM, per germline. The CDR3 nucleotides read TGTGCCAGCAGAAAGGGGACAGGGGTAAACCAAGAGACCCAGTACTTC. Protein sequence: CASRKGTGVNQETQYF.

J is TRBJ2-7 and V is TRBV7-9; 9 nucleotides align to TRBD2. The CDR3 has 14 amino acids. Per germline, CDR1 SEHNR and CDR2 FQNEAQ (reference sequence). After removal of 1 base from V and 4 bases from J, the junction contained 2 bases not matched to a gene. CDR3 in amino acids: CASSLGLAVYEQYF. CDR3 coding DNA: TGTGCCAGCAGCTTAGGACTAGCGGTATACGAGCAGTACTTC.